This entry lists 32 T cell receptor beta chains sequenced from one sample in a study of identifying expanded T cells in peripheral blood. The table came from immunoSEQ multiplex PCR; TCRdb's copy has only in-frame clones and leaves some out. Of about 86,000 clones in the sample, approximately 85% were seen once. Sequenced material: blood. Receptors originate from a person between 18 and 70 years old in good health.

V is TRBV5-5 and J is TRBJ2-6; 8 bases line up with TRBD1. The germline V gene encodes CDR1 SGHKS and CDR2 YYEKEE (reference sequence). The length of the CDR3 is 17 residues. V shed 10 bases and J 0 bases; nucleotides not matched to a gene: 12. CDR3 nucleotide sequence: TGTGCCGGAAAGGCCGGACAGGGTTTCTCTGGGGCCAACGTCCTGACTTTC. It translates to CAGKAGQGFSGANVLTF. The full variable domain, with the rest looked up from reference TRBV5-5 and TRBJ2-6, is DAGVTQSPTHLIKTRGQQVTLRCSPISGHKSVSWYQQVLGQGPQFIFQYYEKEERGRGNFPDRFSARQFPNYSSELNVNALLLGDSALYLCAGKAGQGFSGANVLTFGAGSRLTVL.

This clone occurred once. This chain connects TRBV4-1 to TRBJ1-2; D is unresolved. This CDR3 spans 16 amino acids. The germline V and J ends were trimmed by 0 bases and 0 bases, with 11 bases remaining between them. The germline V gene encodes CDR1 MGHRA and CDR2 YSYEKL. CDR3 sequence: CASSQDASGSNYGYTF. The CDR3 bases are TGCGCCAGCAGCCAAGATGCAAGTGGGTCTAACTATGGCTACACCTTC.

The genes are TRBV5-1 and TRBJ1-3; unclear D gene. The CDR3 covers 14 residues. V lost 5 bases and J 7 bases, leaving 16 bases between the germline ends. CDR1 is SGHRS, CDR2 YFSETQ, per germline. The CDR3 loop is CASSLEFGGNTIYF. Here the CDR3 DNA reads TGCGCCAGCAGTCTAGAGTTCGGAGGGAACACCATATATTTT.

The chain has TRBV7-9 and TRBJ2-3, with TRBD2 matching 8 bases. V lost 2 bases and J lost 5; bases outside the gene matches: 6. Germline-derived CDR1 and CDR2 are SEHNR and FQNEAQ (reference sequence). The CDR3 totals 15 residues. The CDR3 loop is CASSLTAGGKDTQYF. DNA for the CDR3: TGTGCCAGCAGCTTAACGGCGGGGGGAAAAGATACGCAGTATTTT.

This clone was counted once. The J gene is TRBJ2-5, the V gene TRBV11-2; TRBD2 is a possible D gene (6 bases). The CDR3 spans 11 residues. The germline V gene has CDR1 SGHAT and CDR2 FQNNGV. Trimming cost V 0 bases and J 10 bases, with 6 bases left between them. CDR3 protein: CASSLDGSQYF. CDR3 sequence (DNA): TGTGCCAGCAGCTTAGACGGGAGCCAGTACTTC.

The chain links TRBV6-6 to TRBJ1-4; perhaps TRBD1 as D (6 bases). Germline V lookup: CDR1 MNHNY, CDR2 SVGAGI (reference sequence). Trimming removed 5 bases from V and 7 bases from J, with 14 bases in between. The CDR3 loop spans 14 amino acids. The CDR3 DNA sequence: TGTGCCAGCAGTCAAAGGGGGGCGGTTGAAAAACTGTTTTTT. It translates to CASSQRGAVEKLFF.

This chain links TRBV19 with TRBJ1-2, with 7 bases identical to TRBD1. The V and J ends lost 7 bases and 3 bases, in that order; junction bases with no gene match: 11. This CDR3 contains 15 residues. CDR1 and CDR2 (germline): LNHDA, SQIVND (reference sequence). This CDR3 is CASTSPGQRYYGYTF. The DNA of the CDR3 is TGTGCCAGTACCTCCCCGGGACAGAGGTACTATGGCTACACCTTC. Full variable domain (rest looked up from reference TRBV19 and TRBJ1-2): DGGITQSPKYLFRKEGQNVTLSCEQNLNHDAMYWYRQDPGQGLRLIYYSQIVNDFQKGDIAEGYSVSREKKESFPLTVTSAQKNPTAFYLCASTSPGQRYYGYTFGSGTRLTVV.

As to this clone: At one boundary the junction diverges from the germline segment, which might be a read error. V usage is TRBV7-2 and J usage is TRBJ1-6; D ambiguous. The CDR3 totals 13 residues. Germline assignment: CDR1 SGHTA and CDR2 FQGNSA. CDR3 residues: CASSLAPNTPLHF. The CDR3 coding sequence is TGTGCCAGCAGCTTAGCGCCTAATACACCCCTCCACTTT.

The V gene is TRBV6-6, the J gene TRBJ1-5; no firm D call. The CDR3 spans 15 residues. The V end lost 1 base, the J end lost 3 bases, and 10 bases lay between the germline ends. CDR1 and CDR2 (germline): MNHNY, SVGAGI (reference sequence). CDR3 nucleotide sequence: TGTGCCAGCAGTTACTTTACGGAGCCCAATCAGCCCCAGCATTTT. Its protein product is CASSYFTEPNQPQHF.

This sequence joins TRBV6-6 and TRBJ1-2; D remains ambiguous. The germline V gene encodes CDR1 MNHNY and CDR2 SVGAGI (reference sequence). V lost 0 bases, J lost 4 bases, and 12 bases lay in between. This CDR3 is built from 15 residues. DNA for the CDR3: TGTGCCAGCAGTTACTCGAGTGGCAGCATCTATGGCTACACCTTC. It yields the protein CASSYSSGSIYGYTF.

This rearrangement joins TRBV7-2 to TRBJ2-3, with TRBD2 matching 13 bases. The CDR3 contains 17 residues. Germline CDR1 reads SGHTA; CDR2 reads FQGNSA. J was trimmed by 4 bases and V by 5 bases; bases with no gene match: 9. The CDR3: CASSHRTSGGRADTQYF. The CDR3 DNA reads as TGTGCCAGCAGCCATCGGACTAGCGGGGGTCGAGCAGATACGCAGTATTTT.

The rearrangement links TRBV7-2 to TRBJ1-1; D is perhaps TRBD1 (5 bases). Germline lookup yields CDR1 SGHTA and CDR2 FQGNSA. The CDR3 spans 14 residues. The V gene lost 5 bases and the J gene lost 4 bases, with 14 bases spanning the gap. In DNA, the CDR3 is TGTGCCAGCAGCGTCAGGGTGAGGGTCACTGAAGCTTTCTTT. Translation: CASSVRVRVTEAFF.

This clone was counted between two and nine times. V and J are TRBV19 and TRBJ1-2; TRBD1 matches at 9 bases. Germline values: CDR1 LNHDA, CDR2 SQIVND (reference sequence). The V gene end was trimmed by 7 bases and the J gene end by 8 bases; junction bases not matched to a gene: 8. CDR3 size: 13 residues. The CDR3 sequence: CASTSRTGEGYTF. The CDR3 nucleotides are TGTGCCAGTACCTCCCGGACAGGGGAAGGCTACACCTTC.

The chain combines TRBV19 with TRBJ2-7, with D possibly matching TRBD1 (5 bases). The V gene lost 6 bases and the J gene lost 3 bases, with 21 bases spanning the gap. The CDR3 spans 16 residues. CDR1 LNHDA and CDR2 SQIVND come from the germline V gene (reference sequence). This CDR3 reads CASRRIGNDRSYEQYF. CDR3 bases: TGTGCCAGTAGACGAATCGGAAACGACAGAAGCTACGAGCAGTACTTC. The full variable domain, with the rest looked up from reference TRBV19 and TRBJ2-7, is DGGITQSPKYLFRKEGQNVTLSCEQNLNHDAMYWYRQDPGQGLRLIYYSQIVNDFQKGDIAEGYSVSREKKESFPLTVTSAQKNPTAFYLCASRRIGNDRSYEQYFGPGTRLTVT.

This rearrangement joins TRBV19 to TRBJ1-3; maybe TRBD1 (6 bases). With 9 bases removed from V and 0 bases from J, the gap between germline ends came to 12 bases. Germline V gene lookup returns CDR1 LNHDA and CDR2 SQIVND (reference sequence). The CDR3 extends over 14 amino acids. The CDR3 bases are TGTGCCAGCGGGGGGGCTTACTCTGGAAACACCATATATTTT. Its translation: CASGGAYSGNTIYF. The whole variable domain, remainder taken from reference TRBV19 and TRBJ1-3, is DGGITQSPKYLFRKEGQNVTLSCEQNLNHDAMYWYRQDPGQGLRLIYYSQIVNDFQKGDIAEGYSVSREKKESFPLTVTSAQKNPTAFYLCASGGAYSGNTIYFGEGSWLTVV.

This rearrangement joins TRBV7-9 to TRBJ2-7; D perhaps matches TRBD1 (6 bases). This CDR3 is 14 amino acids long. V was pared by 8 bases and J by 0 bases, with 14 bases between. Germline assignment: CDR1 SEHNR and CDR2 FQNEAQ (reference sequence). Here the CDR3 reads CASGKQGHSYEQYF. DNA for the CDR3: TGTGCCAGCGGAAAACAGGGCCACTCCTACGAGCAGTACTTC. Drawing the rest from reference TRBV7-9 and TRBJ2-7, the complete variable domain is DTGVSQNPRHKITKRGQNVTFRCDPISEHNRLYWYRQTLGQGPEFLTYFQNEAQLEKSRLLSDRFSAERPKGSFSTLEIQRTEQGDSAMYLCASGKQGHSYEQYFGPGTRLTVT.

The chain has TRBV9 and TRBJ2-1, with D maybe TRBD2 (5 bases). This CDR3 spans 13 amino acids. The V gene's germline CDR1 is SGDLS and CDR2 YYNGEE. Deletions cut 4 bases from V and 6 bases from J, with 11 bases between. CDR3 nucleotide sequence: TGTGCCAGCAGCCAACCCAGCGGCAATGAGCAGTTCTTC. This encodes CASSQPSGNEQFF.

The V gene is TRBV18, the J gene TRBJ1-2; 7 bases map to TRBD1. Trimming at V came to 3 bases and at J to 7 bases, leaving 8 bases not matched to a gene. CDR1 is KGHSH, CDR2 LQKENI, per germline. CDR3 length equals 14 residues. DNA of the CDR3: TGTGCCAGCTCACCCAGGGACAGTTCAAGTGGCTACACCTTC. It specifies CASSPRDSSSGYTF.

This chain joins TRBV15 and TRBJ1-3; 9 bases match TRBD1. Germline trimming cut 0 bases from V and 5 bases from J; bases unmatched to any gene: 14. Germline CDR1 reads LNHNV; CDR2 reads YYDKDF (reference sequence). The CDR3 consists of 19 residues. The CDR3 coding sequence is TGTGCCACCAGCAGAGATCAGGGGACAGGGTTGATGGCGAGAAACACCATATATTTT. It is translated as CATSRDQGTGLMARNTIYF.

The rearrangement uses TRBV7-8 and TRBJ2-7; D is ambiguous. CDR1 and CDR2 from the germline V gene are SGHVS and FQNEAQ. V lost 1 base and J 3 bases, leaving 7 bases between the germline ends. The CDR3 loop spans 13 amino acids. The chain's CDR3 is CASSLGARYEQYF. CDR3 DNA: TGTGCCAGCAGCTTAGGGGCCCGCTACGAGCAGTACTTC. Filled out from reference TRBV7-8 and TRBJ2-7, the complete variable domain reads GAGVSQSPRYKVAKRGQDVALRCDPISGHVSLFWYQQALGQGPEFLTYFQNEAQLDKSGLPSDRFFAERPEGSVSTLKIQRTQQEDSAVYLCASSLGARYEQYFGPGTRLTVT.

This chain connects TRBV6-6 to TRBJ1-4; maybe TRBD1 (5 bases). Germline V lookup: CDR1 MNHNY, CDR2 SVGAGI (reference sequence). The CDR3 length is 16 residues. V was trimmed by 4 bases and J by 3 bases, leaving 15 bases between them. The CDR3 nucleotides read TGTGCCAGCAGTTCCCAGGGACGGGGAGCTAATGAAAAACTGTTTTTT. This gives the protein CASSSQGRGANEKLFF.

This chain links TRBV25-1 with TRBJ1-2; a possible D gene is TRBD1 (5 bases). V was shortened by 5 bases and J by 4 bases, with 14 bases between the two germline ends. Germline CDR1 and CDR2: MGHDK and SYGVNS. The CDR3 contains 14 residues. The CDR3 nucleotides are TGTGCCAGCAGTCAACCGGGACGGGCCTATGGCTACACCTTC. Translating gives CASSQPGRAYGYTF.

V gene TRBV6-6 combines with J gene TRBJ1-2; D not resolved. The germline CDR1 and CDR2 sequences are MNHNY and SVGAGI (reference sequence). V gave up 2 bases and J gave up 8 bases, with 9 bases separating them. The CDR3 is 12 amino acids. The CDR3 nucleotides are TGTGCCAGCAGTTACGGTCCCTCCGGCTACACCTTC. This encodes CASSYGPSGYTF.

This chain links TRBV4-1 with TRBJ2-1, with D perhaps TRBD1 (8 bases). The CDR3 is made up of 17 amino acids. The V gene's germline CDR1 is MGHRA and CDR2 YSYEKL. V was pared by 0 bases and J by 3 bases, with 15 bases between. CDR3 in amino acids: CASSQEGGTGYYNEQFF. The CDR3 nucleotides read TGCGCCAGCAGCCAAGAGGGGGGGACAGGCTACTACAATGAGCAGTTCTTC.

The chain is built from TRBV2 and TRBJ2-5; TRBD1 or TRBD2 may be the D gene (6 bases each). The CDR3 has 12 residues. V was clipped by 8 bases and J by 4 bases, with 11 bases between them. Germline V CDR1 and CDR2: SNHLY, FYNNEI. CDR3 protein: CASSRGPETQYF. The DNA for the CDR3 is TGTGCCAGCTCACGGGGGCCAGAGACCCAGTACTTC.

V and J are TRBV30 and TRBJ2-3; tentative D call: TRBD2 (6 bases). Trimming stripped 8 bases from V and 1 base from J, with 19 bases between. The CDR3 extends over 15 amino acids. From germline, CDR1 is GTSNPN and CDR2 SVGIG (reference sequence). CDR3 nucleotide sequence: TGTGCCGGGGGGAGGTTTAACAAGGGCACAGATACGCAGTATTTT. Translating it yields CAGGRFNKGTDTQYF.

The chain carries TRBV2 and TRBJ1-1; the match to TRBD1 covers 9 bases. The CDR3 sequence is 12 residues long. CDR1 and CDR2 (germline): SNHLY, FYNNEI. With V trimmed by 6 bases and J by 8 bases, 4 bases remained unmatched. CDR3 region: CASRRGTGEAFF. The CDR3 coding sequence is TGTGCCAGCAGGAGAGGGACAGGGGAAGCTTTCTTT. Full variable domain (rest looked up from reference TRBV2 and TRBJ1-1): EPEVTQTPSHQVTQMGQEVILRCVPISNHLYFYWYRQILGQKVEFLVSFYNNEISEKSEIFDDQFSVERPDGSNFTLKIRSTKLEDSAMYFCASRRGTGEAFFGQGTRLTVV.

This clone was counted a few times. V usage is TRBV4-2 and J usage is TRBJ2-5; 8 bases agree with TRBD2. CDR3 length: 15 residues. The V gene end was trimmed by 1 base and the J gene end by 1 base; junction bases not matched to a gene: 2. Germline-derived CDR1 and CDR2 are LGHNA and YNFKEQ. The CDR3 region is CASSQGGGLQETQYF. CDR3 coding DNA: TGTGCCAGCAGCCAAGGCGGGGGGCTCCAAGAGACCCAGTACTTC.

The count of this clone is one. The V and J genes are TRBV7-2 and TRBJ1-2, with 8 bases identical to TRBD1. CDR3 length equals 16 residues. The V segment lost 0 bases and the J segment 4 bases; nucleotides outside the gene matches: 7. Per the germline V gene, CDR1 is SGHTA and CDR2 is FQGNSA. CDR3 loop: CASSLALLTGAYGYTF. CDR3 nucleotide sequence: TGTGCCAGCAGCTTAGCGCTACTGACAGGGGCCTATGGCTACACCTTC.

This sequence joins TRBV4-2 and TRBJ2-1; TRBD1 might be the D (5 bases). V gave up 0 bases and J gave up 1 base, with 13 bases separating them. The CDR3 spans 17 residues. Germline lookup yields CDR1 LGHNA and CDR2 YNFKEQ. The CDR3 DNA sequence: TGTGCCAGCAGCCAAGATCCGGCCAGGGTATCCTACAATGAGCAGTTCTTC. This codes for CASSQDPARVSYNEQFF.

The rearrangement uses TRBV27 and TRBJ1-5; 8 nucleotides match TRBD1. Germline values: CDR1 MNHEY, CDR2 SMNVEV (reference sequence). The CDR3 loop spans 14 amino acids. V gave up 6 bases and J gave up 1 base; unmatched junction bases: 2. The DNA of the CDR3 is TGTGCCAGCAGGCAGGGGGCGAGCAATCAGCCCCAGCATTTT. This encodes CASRQGASNQPQHF.

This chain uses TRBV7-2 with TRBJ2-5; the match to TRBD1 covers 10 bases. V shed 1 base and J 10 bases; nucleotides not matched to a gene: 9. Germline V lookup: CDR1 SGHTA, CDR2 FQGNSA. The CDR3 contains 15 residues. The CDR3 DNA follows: TGTGCCAGCAGCTTAGGCCGGGACAGGGGAGGGAACCAGTACTTC. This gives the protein CASSLGRDRGGNQYF.